This T cell receptor (beta chain) comes out of a study of control samples from healthy donors and cancer patients. V lost 5 bases and J 4 bases, leaving 12 bases between the germline ends. Germline V gene data show CDR1 as LNHDA and CDR2 as SQIVND (reference sequence). The CDR3 is 14 residues long. Repertoires were generated with immunoSEQ multiplex PCR, while TCRdb's copy carries only in-frame clones and drops some. The table shows under 200,000 clones, with about nine tenths occurring only once. Sequences were obtained from blood. The rearrangement links TRBV19 to TRBJ1-5, with D perhaps TRBD1 (5 bases). The TCR originated in a woman younger than 45 in good health. The CDR3 coding sequence is TGTGCCAGTAGTGCGGGAAGACAGAATCAGCCCCAGCATTTT. This encodes CASSAGRQNQPQHF.